Shown below are 20 T cell receptor beta chains from a single sample sequenced in a study of esophageal squamous cell carcinoma under preoperative chemotherapy. Time point denoted: before preoperative PTX-NDP chemotherapy. TCRdb processed the PCR reads anew with MiXCR; each CDR3 protein has one entry. The sample carries 15,000 to 20,000 distinct CDR3 sequences, approximately 50% recorded once. Sampling took place from a patient given preoperative chemotherapy. These receptors were collected from a human donor with esophageal squamous cell carcinoma. The donor label of this sample is uncertain.

In DNA form, the CDR3 reads TGTGCCAGCAGTACCCAAACCTACAATGAGCAGTTCTTC. It translates to CASSTQTYNEQFF. The genes are TRBV11-1 and TRBJ2-1; no firm D call. The CDR3 loop spans 13 amino acids. Germline CDR1 is SGHAT and CDR2 is FQDESV (reference sequence). Trimming pared 6 bases from V and 2 bases from J, leaving 8 bases between. Full variable domain (rest looked up from reference TRBV11-1 and TRBJ2-1): EAEVAQSPRYKITEKSQAVAFWCDPISGHATLYWYRQILGQGPELLVQFQDESVVDDSQLPKDRFSAERLKGVDSTLKIQPAELGDSAMYLCASSTQTYNEQFFGPGTRLTVL.

This clonotype has more than one count but fewer than ten. This chain uses TRBV7-2 with TRBJ2-1; a weak D match, TRBD1 (5 bases). Gene TRBJ2-7 matches the end of the DNA better, so the J call may be wrong. There are 14 residues in the CDR3. CDR1 SGHTA and CDR2 FQGNSA come from the germline V gene. The CDR3 region has the DNA TGTGCCAGCAGCTTATCCAGGGTGGACTACGAGCAGTACTTC. Protein sequence: CASSLSRVDYEQYF.

In this sample, this clonotype is medium-sized. The CDR3 loop reads CASSLERTTSYEQYF. CDR3 coding DNA: TGTGCCAGCAGCTTAGAGCGGACTACATCCTACGAGCAGTACTTC. The rearrangement joins TRBV7-9 to TRBJ2-7, with D possibly being TRBD2 (6 bases). The CDR3 is 15 residues long. Germline V gene sequence: CDR1 SEHNR, CDR2 FQNEAQ (reference sequence). The V gene lost 1 base and the J gene lost 1 base, with 11 bases spanning the gap.

This clonotype was picked up many times. The genes are TRBV28 and TRBJ2-3; 8 nucleotides agree with TRBD1. This CDR3 spans 16 amino acids. The ends lost 5 bases at V and 2 bases at J; junction bases unmatched: 9. CDR1 is MDHEN, CDR2 SYDVKM, per germline. CDR3 sequence reads: CASSMPGQEYTDTQYF. The CDR3, as DNA: TGTGCCAGCAGTATGCCGGGACAGGAGTACACAGATACGCAGTATTTT.

The V and J genes are TRBV7-2 and TRBJ2-1; 10 nucleotides match TRBD2. This CDR3 spans 15 amino acids. Unmatched junction bases numbered 10, after V lost 5 bases and J lost 9 bases. CDR1 SGHTA and CDR2 FQGNSA come from the germline V gene. Here the CDR3 DNA reads TGTGCCAGCAGCCCAGCTTCAAGCGGGAGGGCTGAGCAGTTCTTC. It translates to CASSPASSGRAEQFF.

This clonotype was found many times. This chain connects TRBV6-1 to TRBJ2-1, with 14 bases matching TRBD2. This CDR3 spans 16 amino acids. CDR1 and CDR2 (germline): MNHNS, SASEGT. V lost 5 bases and J lost 7; bases outside the gene matches: 7. The CDR3 DNA is TGTGCCAGCAGTCGACTAGCGGGAGGGCCTGGGAATGAGCAGTTCTTC. Translated, it gives CASSRLAGGPGNEQFF.

To note about this clonotype: Since the CDR3 does not end with the conserved phenylalanine or tryptophan, this likely comes from a read error. The DNA is left out, because the CDR3 cannot be placed on it with certainty; the CDR3 is given as TCRdb lists it. This sequence joins TRBV25-1 and TRBJ2-1; the DNA was not used to check the table's D call, TRBD1. The CDR3 length is 9 residues, termini included. Germline lookup yields CDR1 MGHDK and CDR2 SYGVNS. CDR3 sequence: CASSVSRVP.

Points on this clonotype: Sequence at one end of the junction differs from germline and may be a read error. The chain combines TRBV12-3 or TRBV12-4 with TRBJ2-3; D is ambiguous. The CDR3 runs 14 residues. The CDR3, as DNA: TGTGCCAGCCTCCAGGCTGGGATCACAGAGACGCAGTATTTT. Residues: CASLQAGITETQYF.

DNA for the CDR3: TGTGCCAGCAGTTACTCGGGACAGGAGGCTGGCTACACCTTC. It is translated as CASSYSGQEAGYTF. The chain couples TRBV6-5 to TRBJ1-2, with 8 bases aligning to TRBD1. With 0 bases clipped from V and 7 bases from J, the junction kept 4 bases outside the gene matches. The CDR3 contains 14 residues. Germline CDR1 MNHEY, CDR2 SVGAGI.

The chain couples TRBV7-8 to TRBJ2-5; 9 bases fit TRBD1. Near its end, the DNA agrees better with TRBJ2-7, so the J call may be wrong. The CDR3 is made up of 14 amino acids. Germline CDR1 and CDR2: SGHVS and FQNEAQ. CDR3 loop: CASSSDRGNYEQYF. DNA of the CDR3: TGTGCCAGCAGCTCTGACAGGGGGAACTACGAGCAGTACTTC.

This clonotype was seen once. The chain uses TRBV7-2 and TRBJ2-7, with a tentative D call TRBD2 (5 bases). The V and J ends lost 5 bases and 2 bases respectively, with 13 bases between them. The germline CDR1 and CDR2 sequences are SGHTA and FQGNSA. The CDR3 length is 14 residues. Here the CDR3 DNA reads TGTGCCAGCAGCCCGGGGAGCGGCCCCTACGAGCAGTACTTC. Residues: CASSPGSGPYEQYF.

This clonotype appeared a single time. The chain is built from TRBV29-1 and TRBJ2-5; D remains unclear. The J call may be faulty, since TRBJ2-7 better matches the DNA end. This CDR3 comprises 13 residues. CDR1 is SQVTM and CDR2 is ANQGSEA in the germline V gene. CDR3 bases: TGCAGCGTTGAAGATCCGGGTTATCGCGAGCAGTACTTC. Translating gives CSVEDPGYREQYF.

The rearrangement links TRBV7-2 to TRBJ2-4; 13 bases map to TRBD2. V lost 6 bases and J lost 13; bases outside the gene matches: 9. This CDR3 is 14 amino acids long. Germline CDR1 SGHTA, CDR2 FQGNSA. The DNA of the CDR3 is TGTGCCAGCAGGCCGACTAGCGGGGGGAATGAGCAGTACTTC. It translates to CASRPTSGGNEQYF.

V gene TRBV6-1 combines with J gene TRBJ2-7; maybe TRBD1 (6 bases). V gave up 6 bases and J gave up 0 bases, with 9 bases separating them. The V gene's germline CDR1 is MNHNS and CDR2 SASEGT. This CDR3 comprises 13 residues. This CDR3 reads CASRPTGSYEQYF. Here the CDR3 DNA reads TGTGCCAGCAGGCCGACAGGCTCCTACGAGCAGTACTTC.

On this clonotype: Compared with germline, one end of the junction differs, possibly owing to a read error. The chain uses TRBV11-3 and TRBJ1-6; possibly TRBD1 for D (6 bases). Germline loops: CDR1 SGHNT, CDR2 YENEEA. This CDR3 contains 14 residues. CDR3 residues: CASRGARSKDTQYF. CDR3 nucleotides: TGTGCCAGCAGGGGGGCCCGCTCCAAAGATACGCAGTACTTT.

V gene TRBV6-5 combines with J gene TRBJ1-5; no reliable D call. Trimming removed 0 bases at V and 6 bases at J, with 6 bases between. Germline values: CDR1 MNHEY, CDR2 SVGAGI. The length of the CDR3 is 13 residues. For the CDR3, the DNA is TGTGCCAGCAGTTACTCAGGGCTTCAGCCCCAGCATTTT. Translation gives CASSYSGLQPQHF.

This clonotype was detected ten times or more. The rearrangement joins TRBV7-2 to TRBJ2-1, with D possibly TRBD1 on 6 matching bases. CDR3 size: 16 residues. Germline CDR1 reads SGHTA; CDR2 reads FQGNSA. Trimming shortened V by 1 base and J by 8 bases, and 18 bases separated the two germline ends. Here the CDR3 reads CASSLEAYQGSDEQFF. The CDR3 DNA reads as TGTGCCAGCAGCTTAGAGGCCTACCAGGGGTCCGATGAGCAGTTCTTC.

This clonotype was counted ten times or more. The chain combines TRBV11-3 with TRBJ2-2; 11 bases are a match to TRBD2. This CDR3 has 14 amino acids. The V gene's germline CDR1 is SGHNT and CDR2 YENEEA. Trimming removed 8 bases from V and 8 bases from J; junction bases left unmatched: 7. CDR3 residues: CASVRTSGSGELFF. Written as DNA, the CDR3 is TGTGCCAGCGTCCGGACTAGCGGGTCGGGGGAGCTGTTTTTT. Variable domain in full (rest from reference TRBV11-3 and TRBJ2-2): EAGVVQSPRYKIIEKKQPVAFWCNPISGHNTLYWYLQNLGQGPELLIRYENEEAVDDSQLPKDRFSAERLKGVDSTLKIQPAELGDSAVYLCASVRTSGSGELFFGEGSRLTVL.

A note on this clonotype: At one end, the junction sequence differs from germline, possibly due to a read error. V is TRBV11-1 and J is TRBJ2-4; D ambiguous. Germline lookup yields CDR1 SGHAT and CDR2 FQDESV (reference sequence). The CDR3 extends over 16 amino acids. CDR3 sequence reads: CASSDTRRRTKNMQYF. CDR3 in DNA: TGTGCCAGCAGCGACACGCGGCGCCGAACCAAAAATATGCAGTATTTC.

This clonotype came up a few times. This sequence joins TRBV6-1 and TRBJ2-5; 10 bases are a match to TRBD2. This CDR3 spans 15 amino acids. Germline V CDR1 and CDR2: MNHNS, SASEGT. Losses at the gene ends were 6 bases for V and 6 bases for J; bases not matched to a gene: 10. CDR3 nucleotides: TGTGCCAGCAGGGGGACCGGGACTAGCGTACAGACCCAGTACTTC. Translated, it gives CASRGTGTSVQTQYF.